This T cell receptor beta chain was identified during a study of blood T cell repertoires in COVID-19. On the study more broadly: The United States, Italy and Spain provided the acute and convalescent COVID-19 samples. T cells, B-cell-depleted T cells, or PBMCs provided the cDNA or gDNA that served as material.

The authors' processing: Amplification of reference gene primers provided the estimated nucleated cell counts. Method: immunoSEQ multiplex PCR; TCRdb's copy keeps in-frame clones and lacks some. V, J and clone size are taken as reported in that table, and D and trimming were inferred from the DNA itself. The sample yields fewer than 150,000 clones, 70% to 90% seen once. The clonotype was recovered from a woman aged 70-85 years who had recovered from COVID-19. The sample taken for sequencing was peripheral blood.

CDR3 loop: CAIRGTSGRYNEQFF. For the CDR3, the DNA is TGTGCCATCAGAGGGACTAGCGGGAGATACAATGAGCAGTTCTTC. The chain has TRBV10-3 and TRBJ2-1; 14 nucleotides align to TRBD2. This CDR3 region has 15 residues. Germline CDR1 is ENHRY and CDR2 is SYGVKD. The trim removed 6 bases at V and 4 bases at J, leaving 2 bases unmatched.